The rows below give T cell receptor beta chains drawn from one sample of a study of T cells after yellow fever vaccination. TCRdb called the 5' RACE reads again in MiXCR, with one record for every CDR3 protein. The table shows under 150,000 distinct CDR3 sequences, with over 7% occurring only once. This sample comprised CD4+ T cells sorted from PBMCs, obtained 5 days after the yellow fever booster vaccination. Receptor source: a man between 25 and 39 years old who received the YFV17D yellow fever vaccine. Each CDR3 is given with its conserved first and last residue.

CDR3aa,v_gene
CASSQEEGNQETQYF,TRBV4-3
CASSLGEAGANVLTF,TRBV7-2
CASSLALGGEASTDTQYF,TRBV7-2
CASSEGLGEQYF,TRBV2
CASSLTGRQSYEQYF,TRBV28
CASSLDRGSGRSDYNEQFF,TRBV5-1
CASSSRQENSPLHF,TRBV7-2
CASSLGQQQYF,TRBV7-9
CASNGQVYEQYF,TRBV28
CASSLGGAGELFF,TRBV11-2
CASSQGVSGVYLREAFF,TRBV3-1
CASTWDYRGRLSEQFF,TRBV6-1
CASSLVGQPKGQFF,TRBV12-3/TRBV12-4
CASSPGGTMNTEAFF,TRBV19
CASSNRDSVPYEQYF,TRBV18
CASLAGGSSSYNEQFF,TRBV5-1
CASSSGQGVDGDTQYF,TRBV11-1
CSVAPRGTGNEQYF,TRBV29-1
CASSNHGGRAYEQYF,TRBV27
CSVESSSGSMDEQFF,TRBV29-1
CASSPRLAQQETQYF,TRBV7-9
CASSIGARDYGYTF,TRBV19
CSVVGQGDEQFF,TRBV29-1
CASSDTWDTGFYEQYF,TRBV19
CASSIYSGDREQFF,TRBV19
CASSLERGNQPQHF,TRBV5-1
CASSPKKGDTQYF,TRBV7-2
CASSQDFWRALTGELFF,TRBV4-3
CAISESMVASGINEQFF,TRBV10-3
CSARAGPNTGELFF,TRBV20-1
CASSPGYYNEQFF,TRBV7-3
CASSSYTRTGSSEQYF,TRBV28
CSATSGLDYEQYF,TRBV20-1
CASSKDRATGANVLTF,TRBV12-3/TRBV12-4
CASSRGQREMKQFF,TRBV7-2
CASSQARGGDTQYF,TRBV3-1
CASSQVFRGRAKNIQYF,TRBV14
CASSRSFGPSGANVLTF,TRBV4-3
CASSDRGGSYNEQFF,TRBV9
CASSLPRDRGNIQYF,TRBV7-2
CATSLDRAGNQPQHF,TRBV3-1
CASSFSQAEQFF,TRBV5-1
CAISDPLMREEGETQYF,TRBV10-3
CASKEGWSYNEQFF,TRBV5-1
CASSISGREQFF,TRBV6-2/TRBV6-3
CASSLVAGGLGEQYF,TRBV11-2
CSVGGTTEYNEQFF,TRBV29-1
CASSLGRGYYEQYF,TRBV5-6
CASNRGVSTDTQYF,TRBV27
CSARWGEDYEQYF,TRBV20-1
CATTAGGEQFF,TRBV27
CASSLNTAYNKFPGEQYF,TRBV2
CSAPNRRGLREGSYEQYF,TRBV20-1